The rows below give T cell receptor beta chains drawn from one sample of a study of blood T cell repertoires in COVID-19. Clones were sequenced by immunoSEQ multiplex PCR, and TCRdb holds only the in-frame ones, with some missing. The table includes roughly 200,000 clones, about 83% detected once. The sample was PBMCs or T cells enriched from blood (not recorded which). The origin of the receptors is a man aged 35 to 55 with acute COVID-19. The CDR3 runs from the conserved cysteine through the conserved F or W. Each record gives: V gene, D gene, J gene, clone size, CDR3 DNA, CDR3 protein. The D gene is left open where the match is weak. Clone sizes are given selectively: once, few, many, or a class where the clone is expanded.

TRBV19	.	TRBJ2-3	.	TGTGCCAGTAGTTACGGGGATACGCAGTATTTT	CASSYGDTQYF
TRBV5-1	TRBD1	TRBJ1-5	.	TGCGCCAGCAGCTTGAGTGGGACAGATAGCAATCAGCCCCAGCATTTT	CASSLSGTDSNQPQHF
TRBV6-2/TRBV6-3	.	TRBJ1-1	.	TGTGCCAGCACCCCAGCCATTCGGGGGAACACTGAAGCTTTCTTT	CASTPAIRGNTEAFF
TRBV19	TRBD1	TRBJ2-5	once	TGTGCCAGTAGTTCCGGGACAGAGCAAGAGACCCAGTACTTC	CASSSGTEQETQYF
TRBV19	.	TRBJ1-5	few	TGTGCCAGTAGTGCCAGGGTCTGGGGCAATCAGCCCCAGCATTTT	CASSARVWGNQPQHF
TRBV6-5	TRBD2	TRBJ2-3	.	TGTGCCAGCGTATTTGCGGGAGCTCGCACAGATACGCAGTATTTT	CASVFAGARTDTQYF
TRBV12-5	.	TRBJ2-6	once	TGTGCTAGTGGTTTGGATCCGCTTAGCTCTGGGGCCAACGTCCTGACTTTC	CASGLDPLSSGANVLTF
TRBV28	.	TRBJ1-5	.	TGTGCCAGCAGTCGCGGACAAGGCGAATTGGATAGCAATCAGCCCCAGCATTTT	CASSRGQGELDSNQPQHF
TRBV28	.	TRBJ1-1	few	TGTGCCAGCAGTCTCGACTCATGGGGCCAAAGCACTGAAGCTTTCTTT	CASSLDSWGQSTEAFF
TRBV11-2	TRBD1	TRBJ2-2	.	TGTGCCAGCAGTTTCCGGGACAGGGGTACCGGGGAGCTGTTTTTT	CASSFRDRGTGELFF
TRBV7-8	TRBD2	TRBJ2-7	.	TGTGCCAGCAGTTCCCGACTAGCCACGTCTCGAGAGCAGTACTTC	CASSSRLATSREQYF
TRBV5-1	TRBD2	TRBJ2-5	.	TGCGCCAGCAGCTCGGGACTAGCCTCAGTACAAGAGACCCAGTACTTC	CASSSGLASVQETQYF
TRBV6-2/TRBV6-3	TRBD2	TRBJ2-3	few	TGTGCCAGCAGTTACTCGAACCAGGGAGGGGTGAGCACAGATACGCAGTATTTT	CASSYSNQGGVSTDTQYF
TRBV4-3	.	TRBJ2-7	.	TGCGCCAGCAGCCGCTATTTCGGGGCCTACGAGCAGTACTTC	CASSRYFGAYEQYF
TRBV6-2/TRBV6-3	TRBD2	TRBJ2-5	once	TGTGCCAGCAGTTACTCCCAGCGGGAGGGCCTATGGGAGACCCAGTACTTC	CASSYSQREGLWETQYF
TRBV18	TRBD1	TRBJ2-3	.	TGTGCCAGCTCACCATGGACAGGGCTTAGCACAGATACGCAGTATTTT	CASSPWTGLSTDTQYF
TRBV18	TRBD1	TRBJ1-4	.	TGTGCCAGCTCCAGCAGACAGGGCCCTAATGAAAAACTGTTTTTT	CASSSRQGPNEKLFF
TRBV5-1	TRBD1	TRBJ1-1	.	TGCGCCAGTGAACTGTGGGGACAGGGCGGCACTGAAGCTTTCTTT	CASELWGQGGTEAFF
TRBV19	TRBD2	TRBJ2-5	.	TGTGCCAGTAGTATCAGACTAGCCGACCGGATGACCCAGTACTTC	CASSIRLADRMTQYF
TRBV6-4	TRBD2	TRBJ2-1	.	TGTGCCAGCAGTTCCCTAGCGGGAGGTTACAATGAGCAGTTCTTC	CASSSLAGGYNEQFF
TRBV11-2	.	TRBJ1-4	few	TGTGCCAGCAGCTTAATAGGGGCAACTAATGAAAAACTGTTTTTT	CASSLIGATNEKLFF
TRBV5-1	TRBD2	TRBJ2-1	.	TGCGCCAGCGGACTAGCGGGAGCGTTCAATGAGCAGTTCTTC	CASGLAGAFNEQFF
TRBV18	.	TRBJ1-6	.	TGTGCCAGCTCACCTACGGGGGGTTATTCACCCCTCCACTTT	CASSPTGGYSPLHF
TRBV5-1	TRBD1	TRBJ2-2	.	TGCGCCAGCAGCTTGGGCGGGACAGGGGGCACCGGGGAGCTGTTTTTT	CASSLGGTGGTGELFF
TRBV28	TRBD2	TRBJ2-2	.	TGTGCCAGCAGTTTTGGCGGGAGGAGCCCCGGGGAGCTGTTTTTT	CASSFGGRSPGELFF
TRBV28	TRBD2	TRBJ2-1	.	TGTGCCAGCAGTTTGGGCATTCTAGCGGGGAGCTCCTACAATGAGCAGTTCTTC	CASSLGILAGSSYNEQFF
TRBV15	.	TRBJ2-7	.	TGTGCCACCAGCAGGGAGTTCTCCTACGAGCAGTACTTC	CATSREFSYEQYF
TRBV19	.	TRBJ2-2	.	TGTGCCAGTTCCGGGACACATACCGGGGAGCTGTTTTTT	CASSGTHTGELFF
TRBV6-5	TRBD2	TRBJ2-7	.	TGTGCCAGCAGGGCGGGAGGGTCATCATACGAGCAGTACTTC	CASRAGGSSYEQYF
TRBV18	.	TRBJ2-3	.	TGTGCCAGCTCTCAAAGCGGGCCCCCCGGGACAGATACGCAGTATTTT	CASSQSGPPGTDTQYF
TRBV23-1	.	TRBJ2-7	.	TGCGCCAGCAAAGTCCGGCACAGGGTCTACGAGCAGTACTTC	CASKVRHRVYEQYF
TRBV30	.	TRBJ1-5	.	TGTGCCTGGAAAGGTGGAGGGAACGGTCAGCCCCAGCATTTT	CAWKGGGNGQPQHF
TRBV11-2	TRBD2	TRBJ2-1	.	TGTGCCAGCGCACCCCCCAGCGGGATTGAGCAGTTCTTC	CASAPPSGIEQFF
TRBV7-9	.	TRBJ1-4	.	TGTGCCAGCAGCCGACATCAGGGTTATAATGAAAAACTGTTTTTT	CASSRHQGYNEKLFF
TRBV3-1/TRBV3-2	.	TRBJ1-2	.	TGTGCCAGCTGGCCATTGGGGCCCCGGTATGGCTACACCTTC	CASWPLGPRYGYTF
TRBV7-8	TRBD1	TRBJ2-7	.	TGTGCCAGCACCCTCCGGGACAGGGCCTCCTACGAGCAGTACTTC	CASTLRDRASYEQYF
TRBV16	TRBD2	TRBJ2-2	.	TGTGCCAGCAGCCGGACTCTTACTAGCGGGAGGGACACCGGGGAGCTGTTTTTT	CASSRTLTSGRDTGELFF
TRBV12-3/TRBV12-4	.	TRBJ2-3	.	TGTGCCAGCAGTTTTTCAACAGCAACGCAGTATTTT	CASSFSTATQYF
TRBV12-3/TRBV12-4	.	TRBJ2-1	.	TGTGCCAGCAGCCTTACGAGGAATGAGCAGTTCTTC	CASSLTRNEQFF
TRBV2	.	TRBJ1-5	.	TGTGCCAGCAGTTTTTCGGGAAGCAATCAGCCCCAGCATTTT	CASSFSGSNQPQHF
TRBV9	TRBD2	TRBJ2-3	once	TGTGCCAGCAGCAGAGTACCCGGGAGGGGCACAGATACGCAGTATTTT	CASSRVPGRGTDTQYF
TRBV2	TRBD1	TRBJ1-5	.	TGTGCCAGCAGTCTTGTAGGACAGGGGCGCAATCAGCCCCAGCATTTT	CASSLVGQGRNQPQHF
TRBV5-6	.	TRBJ1-4	.	TGTGCCAGCAGCTTGGGTTTGGACACACTTGAAAAACTGTTTTTT	CASSLGLDTLEKLFF